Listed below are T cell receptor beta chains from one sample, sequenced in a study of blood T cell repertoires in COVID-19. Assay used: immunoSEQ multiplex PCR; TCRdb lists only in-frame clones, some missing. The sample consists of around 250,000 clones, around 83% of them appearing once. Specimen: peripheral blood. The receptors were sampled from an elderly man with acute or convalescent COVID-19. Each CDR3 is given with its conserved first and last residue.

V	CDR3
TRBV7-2	CASSLSRSSTDTQYF
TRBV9	CASSVVQSYNEQFF
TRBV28	CASKPGGWETQYF
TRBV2	CASSAQGNYGYTF
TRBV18	CASSSGTGLNEQYF
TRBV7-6	CASSQRTGRGQPQHF
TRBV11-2	CASSSGDFLDRVGGEQFF
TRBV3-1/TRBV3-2	CASSQGVQGGVGEQYF
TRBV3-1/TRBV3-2	CASSQELASRVF
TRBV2	CATQDRGTGNEKLFF
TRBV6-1	CASSETDFYEQYF
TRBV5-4	CASSLQGAGTQYF
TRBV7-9	CASSLRLAGVSENIQYF
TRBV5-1	CASSLVPQTGNTEAFF
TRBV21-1	CASSAKDSSTNEKLFF
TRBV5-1	CASKWGRGSPEAFF
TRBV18	CASSTSGATDTQYF
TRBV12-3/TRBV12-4	CASSLGFSGEQYF
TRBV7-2	CASSRTGILNTEAFF
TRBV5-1	CASSLTTGGSGNTIYF
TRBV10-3	CAISEDVLLLITTDTQYF